The sequence of this T cell receptor (beta chain) was determined in a study of cytotoxic CD8 clonotypes in ibrutinib-treated CLL. Clones were read by immunoSEQ multiplex PCR, and TCRdb kept only the in-frame ones, dropping some. The sample lists more than 110,000 clones; 80% were seen once. This material consisted of PBMCs, taken after 36 months of ibrutinib treatment. The receptor was derived from a human donor with chronic lymphocytic leukemia.

The CDR3 DNA sequence: TGCAGCGTCCTAACGCATCGGCATGAAAAACTGTTTTTT. It yields the protein CSVLTHRHEKLFF. V usage is TRBV29-1 and J usage is TRBJ1-4, with D hard to call. V lost 6 bases and J 6 bases, leaving 14 bases between the germline ends. Germline CDR1 SQVTM, CDR2 ANQGSEA. This CDR3 region has 13 residues. The full variable domain, with the rest looked up from reference TRBV29-1 and TRBJ1-4, is SAVISQKPSRDICQRGTSLTIQCQVDSQVTMMFWYRQQPGQSLTLIATANQGSEATYESGFVIDKFPISRPNLTFSTLTVSNMSPEDSSIYLCSVLTHRHEKLFFGSGTQLSVL.